This TCR beta chain emerged from a study of CD8+CD57+ T cells in acquired aplastic anemia. Looking at the study overall: Sorting CD4+ and CD8+ cells gave DNA averaging approximately 3 ug.

The CDR3 consists of 13 residues. V lost 4 bases, J lost 5 bases, and 3 bases stayed unmatched. The germline gives CDR1 SGDLS, CDR2 YYNGEE. Only patients with CD8+CD57+ cell expansion on flow cytometry were chosen for sequencing. Severe acquired aplastic anemia was present in all patients. General study points: Comparison of patients with controls identified about 27 shared CD8+ CDR3 sequences.

Genomic DNA served as template for TCR beta VDJ and CDR3 profiling. TCRdb reprocessed the reads via MiXCR and lists one record per CDR3 protein. This sample has under 350,000 distinct CDR3 sequences, with about 50% found just once. A note on this clonotype: Its specificity is not known.

This chain connects TRBV9 to TRBJ2-7; 10 positions match TRBD2. The sequence derives from a human donor with aplastic anemia. The sample was sorted CD4+, CD8+, or CD8+CD57+ T cells (not recorded which) from PBMCs. CDR3 DNA: TGTGCCAGCAGCCCCCTAGCGGGAGACGAGCAGTACTTC. Its protein is CASSPLAGDEQYF.